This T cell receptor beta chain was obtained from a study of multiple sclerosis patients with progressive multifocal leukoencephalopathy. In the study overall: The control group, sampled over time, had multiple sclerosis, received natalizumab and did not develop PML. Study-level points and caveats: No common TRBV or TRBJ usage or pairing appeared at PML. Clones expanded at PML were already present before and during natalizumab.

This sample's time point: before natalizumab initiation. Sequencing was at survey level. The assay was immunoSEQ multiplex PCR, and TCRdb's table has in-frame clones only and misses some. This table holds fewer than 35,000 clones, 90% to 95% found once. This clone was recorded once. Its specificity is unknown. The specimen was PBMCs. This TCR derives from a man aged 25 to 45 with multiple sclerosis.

The CDR3 DNA reads TGTGCCAGCAGTGGGAAAAGGACTAGCGGGACCGGGGAGCTGTTTTTT. It is translated as CASSGKRTSGTGELFF. The chain carries TRBV27 and TRBJ2-2, with 11 bases aligning to TRBD2. V lost 5 bases to trimming and J lost 5 bases; unmatched junction nucleotides: 7. The CDR3 consists of 16 residues. The germline CDR1 and CDR2 sequences are MNHEY and SMNVEV (reference sequence).